A single sample is the source of the 4 T cell receptor beta chains below, sequenced in a study of OX40 agonist ivuxolimab in advanced cancers. The data were produced by immunoSEQ multiplex PCR, yet TCRdb's version contains in-frame clones alone and is incomplete. This sample yields 70,000 to 80,000 clones, of which 80% to 90% are seen a single time; approximately 0.92% belongs to the top ten. This specimen was CD4+ or CD8+ T cells sorted from blood, taken in a trial of the OX40 agonist ivuxolimab. The source is an adult with an advanced solid tumor such as melanoma, head and neck, liver or kidney cancer.

In its sample, this clone was seen once. The chain recombines TRBV27 with TRBJ2-5; D gene ambiguous. This CDR3 has 13 amino acids. Deletions cut 5 bases from V and 0 bases from J, with 7 bases between. From germline, CDR1 is MNHEY and CDR2 SMNVEV (reference sequence). In DNA form, the CDR3 reads TGTGCCAGCAGTCCAACGTACCAAGAGACCCAGTACTTC. This gives the protein CASSPTYQETQYF.

The chain uses TRBV5-1 and TRBJ2-1, with 7 bases aligning to TRBD2. CDR1 is SGHRS and CDR2 is YFSETQ in the germline V gene. The CDR3 runs to 13 residues. V was pared by 4 bases and J by 14 bases, with 12 bases of the junction left unmatched. The CDR3 DNA is TGCGCCAGCAGCCCAAGGGGACTACGAGCAGAGTTCTTC. It is translated as CASSPRGLRAEFF. The variable domain in full, with the rest retrieved from reference TRBV5-1 and TRBJ2-1, is KAGVTQTPRYLIKTRGQQVTLSCSPISGHRSVSWYQQTPGQGLQFLFEYFSETQRNKGNFPGRFSGRQFSNSRSEMNVSTLELGDSALYLCASSPRGLRAEFFGPGTRLTVL.

This clone was seen only a few times. V gene TRBV11-2 combines with J gene TRBJ2-3; D remains unclear. The ends were cut back, 3 bases at V and 0 bases at J, with 7 bases in the middle. CDR3 length: 14 residues. Germline V gene data show CDR1 as SGHAT and CDR2 as FQNNGV. CDR3 sequence reads: CASSFPRSTDTQYF. CDR3 nucleotide sequence: TGTGCCAGCAGCTTCCCTCGCAGCACAGATACGCAGTATTTT.

CDR3 in DNA: TGTGCCTGGATTGACAGGGGGATGAAAGATACGCAGTATTTT. It specifies CAWIDRGMKDTQYF. V is TRBV30 and J is TRBJ2-3, with 9 bases lining up with TRBD1. The germline gives CDR1 GTSNPN, CDR2 SVGIG (reference sequence). The CDR3 runs 14 residues. With 4 bases clipped from V and 5 bases from J, the junction kept 7 bases outside the gene matches.